This record covers a single T cell receptor beta chain. This clonotype was seen many times. Its antigen remains unidentified. No qualities accompany the bases; no much larger clone lies one base away. This sample was included in a study of quantifying T cell responses using KT2 cells (dated by TCRdb to 2015 to 2018). Regarding the study in general: RNA was DNase-treated and reverse transcribed with TCR alpha and beta constant-region primers, mostly using SuperScript III. PCR2 was run as a SYBR Green qPCR and stopped at a predetermined fluorescence threshold to avoid over-amplification. Under optimum conditions, the efficiency of the T4 ligation step was estimated to be more than 8%. The study at large found these results: KT2 sequences were still detected at the lowest spike-in tested, roughly one KT2 cell per 100,000 PBMC. A linear scaling of KT2 alpha and beta sequence counts with input KT2 cell number was observed over several orders of magnitude. At very high KT2 spike-in numbers, detection of KT2 sequences reached saturation. No side-by-side comparison of the pipeline with other TCR sequencing techniques was included in the study.

To test the sensitivity and accuracy of the pipeline, known numbers of KT2, a T cell clone whose TCR had already been sequenced, were spiked into unfractionated PBMC. A range of KT2-to-PBMC ratios was generated by mixing KT2 cells with a fixed number of PBMC. The CDR3 covers 16 residues, taking in both the cysteine and the phenylalanine. The sequence is cut down to CDR3 DNA, 48 bases in frame from base 1. V is cut by 4 bases and J by 0 bases, and the space between the germline ends is 16 bases. The germline V gene specifies SGHVS as CDR1 and FQNEAQ as CDR2. The library relied on UMI-ligation and nested PCR. A single-stranded oligonucleotide bearing the Illumina SP2 sequence and a UMI was ligated to the 3' end of the cDNA with T4 RNA ligase 1. PCR1 consisted of roughly 4 cycles (98 degrees C 15 s, 69 degrees C 30 s, 72 degrees C 40 s), and for the beta primer an equimolar mix of RC1.1 and RC1.2 was used to cover TRBC1 and TRBC2. Starting at PCR2, TCR alpha and beta chains were handled separately, and sample indices and Illumina adaptors were added. The UMI comprised 12 random nucleotides, as two hexamers separated by a spacer, placed after an 8-base spacer. Libraries were sequenced on an Illumina MiSeq with v2 2x251 paired-end chemistry, typically roughly 11 samples per run. PhiX DNA was added at about 5-7.5% to each sequencing library so that diversity was increased. As for the original processing: Raw reads were converted to FASTQ with bcl2fastq and demultiplexed by dual indices using Demultiplexor. Decombinator assigned V and J genes by tag matching, allowing a single base-pair mismatch. Using UMIs, Collapsinator corrected both sequencing errors and the frequency errors that come from PCR heterogeneity. CDR3Translator converted Decombinator identifiers into nucleotide sequence, translated that sequence into amino acids, and extracted CDR3 based on C- and N-terminal motifs. Each distinct KT2 TCR was counted as one cluster of KT2 sequences that shared a single unique molecular identifier. TCRdb passed the public sequencing reads through fastp at Q25 and MiXCR, retaining productive beta sequences. One record per CDR3 amino acid sequence lists the most common genes and DNA. The V and J calls, along with clone size, are taken from TCRdb and not from the paper's own processing. This sample is represented by just under 50,000 distinct CDR3 sequences; around 10% of them were singletons. 10% of the sample goes to the ten largest clones.

The sequence joins TRBV7-8 to TRBJ2-7, and the D gene may be TRBD1, 5 bases matching. The sequence came from a human donor. Source material: PBMCs spiked with cells of the T cell clone KT2. DNA sequence: TGTGCCAGCAGCTCAGACAGACCATTAAGCTCCTACGAGCAGTACTTC. Translated, this is CASSSDRPLSSYEQYF. The entire variable domain, with the stretches around the CDR3 drawn from the reference TRBV7-8 and TRBJ2-7 proteins, is GAGVSQSPRYKVAKRGQDVALRCDPISGHVSLFWYQQALGQGPEFLTYFQNEAQLDKSGLPSDRFFAERPEGSVSTLKIQRTQQEDSAVYLCASSSDRPLSSYEQYFGPGTRLTVT.